The rows below give T cell receptor beta chains drawn from one sample of a study of shared clonotypes between healthy human individuals. Produced via immunoSEQ multiplex PCR; TCRdb's table is partial and in-frame only. The table lists about 820,000 clones, 90% to 95% of them singletons, with less than 25% in the top ten. Sequenced sample: naive CD8+ T cells sorted from blood. The receptors here all came from a man aged 30 to 45 in good health. Each CDR3 is given with its conserved first and last residue. Fields, in order: clone size, J gene, D gene, V gene, CDR3 protein, CDR3 DNA. D genes are given only for firm matches. Clone size is stated in some rows and not others, as once, few, many or a class when expanded.

many TRBJ2-1 NA TRBV27 CASSLFGDEQFF TGTGCCAGCAGTTTATTTGGAGATGAGCAGTTCTTC
NA TRBJ1-2 NA TRBV19 CASSTGTTNYGYTF TGTGCCAGTAGTACTGGGACAACTAACTATGGCTACACCTTC
NA TRBJ2-5 NA TRBV28 CASSLGLQETQYF TGTGCCAGCAGTTTGGGCCTTCAAGAGACCCAGTACTTC
NA TRBJ2-3 TRBD2 TRBV28 CATHGLAGGFFESTDTQYF TGTGCCACCCACGGACTAGCGGGAGGGTTCTTTGAAAGCACAGATACGCAGTATTTT
NA TRBJ1-3 TRBD1 TRBV5-8 CASSLDPGQVGNTIYF TGTGCCAGCAGCTTAGACCCAGGACAGGTGGGCAACACCATATATTTT
NA TRBJ1-2 NA TRBV5-5 CASSLLGANIGYTF TGTGCCAGCAGCTTGCTAGGGGCAAATATCGGCTACACCTTC
few TRBJ2-1 NA TRBV19 CASSIEASSYNEQFF TGTGCCAGTAGTATAGAGGCGAGCTCCTACAATGAGCAGTTCTTC
few TRBJ2-1 TRBD2 TRBV27 CASSRGSSYNEQFF TGTGCCAGCAGTCGCGGGAGCTCCTACAATGAGCAGTTCTTC
NA TRBJ2-1 TRBD2 TRBV9 CASSLWTSGSGNEQFF TGTGCCAGCAGCCTCTGGACTAGCGGGTCAGGCAATGAGCAGTTCTTC
NA TRBJ1-5 NA TRBV19 CASSIDPPDSYGGNQPQHF TGTGCCAGTAGTATAGACCCCCCCGACAGCTACGGGGGGAATCAGCCCCAGCATTTT
NA TRBJ1-2 NA TRBV6-6 CASTPSGLLYGYTF TGTGCCAGCACTCCCTCTGGGTTACTTTATGGCTACACCTTC
NA TRBJ2-1 TRBD2 TRBV23-1 CASSPPGHQNIGGRAYNEQFF TGCGCCAGCAGTCCGCCAGGTCACCAGAACATAGGCGGGAGGGCCTACAATGAGCAGTTCTTC
once TRBJ2-3 NA TRBV10-3 CAISDGLATTDTQYF TGTGCCATCAGTGATGGGTTGGCTACCACAGATACGCAGTATTTT
NA TRBJ2-1 TRBD1 TRBV28 CASSPRDRARSSDEQFF TGTGCCAGCAGTCCCCGGGACAGGGCAAGGTCATCAGATGAGCAGTTCTTC
NA TRBJ2-1 TRBD2 TRBV29-1 CSVEGRGRVYNEQFF TGCAGCGTTGAAGGTCGGGGGAGGGTATACAATGAGCAGTTCTTC
NA TRBJ2-7 TRBD1 TRBV30 CAWTGQGSYEQYF TGTGCCTGGACAGGACAGGGATCCTACGAGCAGTACTTC
NA TRBJ2-3 NA TRBV7-9 CASSLVRTDTQYF TGTGCCAGCAGCTTAGTGCGCACAGATACGCAGTATTTT
NA TRBJ2-1 TRBD1 TRBV7-6 CASSKWTGEGNEQFF TGTGCCAGCAGCAAGTGGACAGGGGAGGGCAATGAGCAGTTCTTC
NA TRBJ2-7 NA TRBV30 CAWGDEVSYEQYF TGTGCCTGGGGTGACGAGGTAAGCTACGAGCAGTACTTC
NA TRBJ2-1 NA TRBV7-9 CASSLVEQFF TGTGCCAGCAGCTTAGTAGAGCAGTTCTTC
NA TRBJ2-5 TRBD2 TRBV7-9 CASSSWTSGRGETQYF TGTGCCAGCAGCTCCTGGACTAGCGGAAGGGGGGAGACCCAGTACTTC
NA TRBJ2-1 NA TRBV7-8 CASSSTVSSYNEQFF TGTGCCAGCAGCTCGACAGTGAGCTCCTACAATGAGCAGTTCTTC
NA TRBJ1-2 TRBD1 TRBV28 CATIRQGISGYTF TGTGCCACCATTCGACAGGGAATTTCAGGCTACACCTTC
NA TRBJ2-7 NA TRBV7-9 CASTRSSDEQYF TGTGCCAGCACCCGGTCCAGCGACGAGCAGTACTTC
NA TRBJ1-3 NA TRBV6-1 CASSDGLRPTLGNTIYF TGTGCCAGCAGTGACGGTCTGAGACCGACTCTAGGAAACACCATATATTTT
once TRBJ2-5 NA TRBV9 CASSVSSRLGGAQETQYF TGTGCCAGCAGCGTGAGTAGTCGACTTGGGGGGGCTCAAGAGACCCAGTACTTC
NA TRBJ2-3 NA TRBV5-4 CASSFRRGTDTQYF TGTGCCAGCAGCTTCCGGCGGGGCACAGATACGCAGTATTTT
NA TRBJ2-3 NA TRBV7-3 CASSLGVGADTQYF TGTGCCAGCAGCTTAGGGGTCGGGGCAGATACGCAGTATTTT
few TRBJ1-2 NA TRBV7-9 CASSLGQGANYGYTF TGTGCCAGCAGCTTAGGACAAGGAGCTAACTATGGCTACACCTTC
NA TRBJ2-6 NA TRBV5-4 CASSLAPGADPGANVLTF TGTGCCAGCAGCTTGGCCCCCGGGGCGGACCCTGGGGCCAACGTCCTGACTTTC
NA TRBJ2-5 NA TRBV5-1 CASSLPGQWETQYF TGCGCCAGCAGCTTGCCCGGACAATGGGAGACCCAGTACTTC
NA TRBJ1-1 NA TRBV28 CASSLIKGAEAFF TGTGCCAGCAGTTTAATTAAGGGGGCTGAAGCTTTCTTT
NA TRBJ2-2 NA TRBV19 CASSDLNTGELFF TGTGCCAGTAGTGACCTGAACACCGGGGAGCTGTTTTTT
once TRBJ2-7 TRBD2 TRBV7-9 CASSSVAGFYEQYF TGTGCCAGCAGCTCTGTAGCGGGGTTCTACGAGCAGTACTTC
NA TRBJ2-7 NA TRBV9 CASSRGLADYEQYF TGTGCCAGCAGCCGAGGATTGGCGGACTACGAGCAGTACTTC
NA TRBJ2-5 NA TRBV16 CASSSNPVARGMDF TGTGCCAGCAGCTCAAATCCTGTAGCTCGGGGTATGGACTTC
once TRBJ2-7 NA TRBV9 CASSVGSSYEQYF TGTGCCAGCAGCGTTGGGAGCTCCTACGAGCAGTACTTC
NA TRBJ2-1 TRBD2 TRBV6-1 CASSEPPTAGTRNEQFF TGTGCCAGCAGTGAGCCCCCGACAGCCGGGACTAGAAATGAGCAGTTCTTC
NA TRBJ2-4 NA TRBV14 CASSQEEAGNIQYF TGTGCCAGCAGCCAAGAAGAAGCGGGAAACATTCAGTACTTC
NA TRBJ2-7 NA TRBV7-7 CASSLGTGLGGPYEQYF TGTGCCAGCAGCTTAGGTACAGGTTTGGGGGGACCCTACGAGCAGTACTTC
NA TRBJ2-1 NA TRBV9 CASSGVEQFF TGTGCCAGCAGCGGCGTTGAGCAGTTCTTC
NA TRBJ2-5 TRBD1 TRBV29-1 CSVEENGDSQETQYF TGCAGCGTTGAGGAGAATGGGGACAGTCAAGAGACCCAGTACTTC
NA TRBJ2-7 TRBD1 TRBV29-1 CSTGQGYEQYF TGCAGCACTGGACAGGGCTACGAGCAGTACTTC